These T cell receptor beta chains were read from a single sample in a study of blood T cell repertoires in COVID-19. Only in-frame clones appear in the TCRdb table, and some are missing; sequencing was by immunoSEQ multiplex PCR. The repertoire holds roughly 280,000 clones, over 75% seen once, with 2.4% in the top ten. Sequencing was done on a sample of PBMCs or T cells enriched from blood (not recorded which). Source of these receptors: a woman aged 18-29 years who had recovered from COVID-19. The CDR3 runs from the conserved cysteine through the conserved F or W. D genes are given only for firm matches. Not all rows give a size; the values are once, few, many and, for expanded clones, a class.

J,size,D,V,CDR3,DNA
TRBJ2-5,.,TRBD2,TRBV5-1,CASSFPLAGGETQYF,TGCGCCAGCAGCTTCCCACTAGCGGGGGGAGAGACCCAGTACTTC
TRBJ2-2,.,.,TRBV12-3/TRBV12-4,CASSLNGPGELFF,TGTGCCAGCAGTTTAAATGGGCCCGGGGAGCTGTTTTTT
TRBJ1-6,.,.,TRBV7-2,CASSLALAGYNSPLHF,TGTGCCAGCAGCTTAGCGCTGGCAGGATATAATTCACCCCTCCACTTT
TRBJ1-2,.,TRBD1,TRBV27,CASTSSRGTGGLHGYTF,TGTGCCAGCACCTCCTCTCGCGGGACAGGGGGCCTCCATGGCTACACCTTC
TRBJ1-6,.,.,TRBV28,CASSFSRGNPNSPLHF,TGTGCCAGCAGTTTTTCCAGAGGAAATCCGAATTCACCCCTCCACTTT
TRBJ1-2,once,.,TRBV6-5,CASSSTVQGWYGYTF,TGTGCCAGCAGTTCCACCGTCCAGGGATGGTATGGCTACACCTTC
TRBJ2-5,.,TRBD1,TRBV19,CASSPLGTGVFQETQYF,TGTGCCAGTAGCCCCTTGGGGACAGGGGTTTTCCAAGAGACCCAGTACTTC
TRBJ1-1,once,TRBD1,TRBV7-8,CASSLRGQRETEAFF,TGTGCCAGCAGCTTAAGGGGACAGCGGGAGACTGAAGCTTTCTTT
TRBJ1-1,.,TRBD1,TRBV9,CASSRYRDSQLLGTEAFF,TGTGCCAGCAGCAGATACCGGGACAGCCAACTCTTAGGGACTGAAGCTTTCTTT
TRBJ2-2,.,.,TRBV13,CASSGGGQPNTGELFF,TGTGCCAGCAGCGGGGGCGGACAGCCGAACACCGGGGAGCTGTTTTTT
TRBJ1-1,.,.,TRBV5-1,CASSLSFGLTEAFF,TGCGCCAGCAGCTTAAGTTTCGGACTCACTGAAGCTTTCTTT
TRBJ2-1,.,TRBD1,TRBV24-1,CATGRGQGLNNEQFF,TGTGCCACCGGCCGGGGACAGGGGCTCAACAATGAGCAGTTCTTC
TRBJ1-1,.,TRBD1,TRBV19,CASSIPGRGQTEAFF,TGTGCCAGTAGTATCCCCGGGAGGGGGCAGACTGAAGCTTTCTTT
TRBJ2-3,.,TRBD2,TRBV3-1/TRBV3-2,CASSQALAGGSGDTQYF,TGTGCCAGCAGCCAAGCCCTAGCGGGGGGTTCCGGAGATACGCAGTATTTT
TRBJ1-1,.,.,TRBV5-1,CASSSQGQAFF,TGCGCCAGCAGCTCCCAGGGCCAAGCTTTCTTT
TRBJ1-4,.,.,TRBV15,CATSRVTGEKLFF,TGTGCCACCAGCAGAGTAACGGGAGAAAAACTGTTTTTT
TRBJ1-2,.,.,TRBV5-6,CASSLLGTAANYGYTF,TGTGCCAGCAGCTTGCTCGGGACTGCAGCTAACTATGGCTACACCTTC
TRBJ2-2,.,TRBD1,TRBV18,CASSPLPQGANTGELFF,TGTGCCAGCTCACCACTCCCACAGGGGGCCAACACCGGGGAGCTGTTTTTT
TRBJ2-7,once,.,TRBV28,CASSFVPTAGLKQYF,TGTGCCAGCAGTTTCGTACCTACCGCGGGCCTTAAGCAGTACTTC
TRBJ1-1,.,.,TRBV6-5,CASSRGQLSTEAFF,TGTGCCAGCAGCCGTGGACAGTTGAGCACTGAAGCTTTCTTT
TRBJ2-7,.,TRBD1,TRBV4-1,CASSQDLGQGFNEQYF,TGCGCCAGCAGCCAAGATCTCGGACAGGGGTTTAACGAGCAGTACTTC
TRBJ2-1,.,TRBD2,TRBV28,CASRLGGGSYNEQFF,TGTGCCAGCAGATTGGGCGGGGGTTCCTACAATGAGCAGTTCTTC
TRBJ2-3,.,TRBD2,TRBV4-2,CASSQEGGTSKTDTQYF,TGTGCCAGCAGCCAAGAAGGCGGGACTAGCAAGACAGATACGCAGTATTTT